The count of the clone carrying this T cell receptor (beta chain) is one. The data stem from a study of blood T cell repertoires in COVID-19. Trimming cost V 1 base and J 5 bases, with 12 bases left between them. The CDR3 sequence is 15 residues long. Germline CDR1 LNHDA, CDR2 SQIVND (reference sequence). The authors' processing: The authors estimated nucleated cell counts from reference gene primer amplification. Sequenced by immunoSEQ multiplex PCR; TCRdb stores in-frame clones only, minus some. That table furnishes V, J and clone size, whereas the DNA furnished D and trimming. The repertoire holds under 250,000 clones, 85% seen once, with just under 6.5% in the top ten.

The clonotype was recovered from a woman aged 55-69 years with active or convalescent COVID-19. Sequenced: peripheral blood. The J gene is TRBJ1-5, the V gene TRBV19; D remains unclear. The CDR3 DNA reads TGTGCCAGTAGTATAGCCCCGGGTTTCGATCAGCCCCAGCATTTT. Translation: CASSIAPGFDQPQHF. Together with reference TRBV19 and TRBJ1-5, the CDR3 gives the full variable domain: DGGITQSPKYLFRKEGQNVTLSCEQNLNHDAMYWYRQDPGQGLRLIYYSQIVNDFQKGDIAEGYSVSREKKESFPLTVTSAQKNPTAFYLCASSIAPGFDQPQHFGDGTRLSIL.